The clone carrying this TCR beta chain was counted at least ten times. Germline CDR1 reads MNHEY; CDR2 reads SVGEGT. The CDR3 runs to 14 residues. Trimming cost V 2 bases and J 5 bases; bases outside gene matches: 4. The data derive from a study of human T cells and chemical hapten exposure. Study overall: The patients, most of them female, presented with alopecia areata, totalis or universalis.

Regarding time point: pre-sensitization, week 0. Treatment here: therapeutic diphenylcyclopropenone sensitization with weekly scalp DPC. TCRdb used MiXCR to reprocess the RACE reads, holding one entry per CDR3 protein. The repertoire holds fewer than 200,000 distinct CDR3 sequences, around 30% seen once, with 2.5% to 3.5% in the top ten. This rearrangement joins TRBV6-2 or TRBV6-3 to TRBJ2-7; 9 bases are shared with TRBD2. The receptor's source is a woman under 40 with alopecia areata. Some clones in this sample may be carry-over from other donors' samples. Material: whole blood, obtained in connection with sensitization to the hapten diphenylcyclopropenone (DPC). The CDR3 DNA sequence: TGTGCCAGCAGTTACGGCGGGAGGGCCAACGAGCAGTACTTC. Protein sequence: CASSYGGRANEQYF.